This entry lists 25 T cell receptor beta chains sequenced from one sample in a study of OX40 agonist ivuxolimab in advanced cancers. Measured with immunoSEQ multiplex PCR; TCRdb has only the in-frame clones, and not every one. The sample holds 150,000 to 180,000 clones, 90% to 95% seen once. Sequences were derived from CD4+ or CD8+ T cells sorted from blood, sampled in a trial of the OX40 agonist ivuxolimab. The source is an adult with an advanced solid tumor such as melanoma, head and neck, liver or kidney cancer.

The J gene is TRBJ1-2, the V gene TRBV7-2, with D possibly TRBD1 on 6 matching bases. The CDR3 is 15 residues long. Germline V gene sequence: CDR1 SGHTA, CDR2 FQGNSA. Trimming took 5 bases from V and 5 from J, leaving 18 bases between them. The DNA of the CDR3 is TGTGCCAGCAGCCGAGGGGGGGGATTTCTATATGGCTACACCTTC. It codes for CASSRGGGFLYGYTF.

The rearrangement joins TRBV10-3 to TRBJ2-7, with D possibly being TRBD2 (5 bases). The V end was cut by 10 bases, the J end by 2 bases, with 12 bases between. There are 12 residues in the CDR3. Germline V gene lookup returns CDR1 ENHRY and CDR2 SYGVKD. Here the CDR3 DNA reads TGTGCCACGGGCCGGGAAACCTACGAGCAGTACTTC. It encodes CATGRETYEQYF.

The chain recombines TRBV5-4 with TRBJ2-7; TRBD1 matches 10 bases. V dropped 4 bases and J dropped 0; count of bases not matched to a gene: 7. CDR3 length equals 16 residues. Germline V lookup: CDR1 SGHNT, CDR2 YYREEE (reference sequence). The CDR3 is CASSPETGGHSYEQYF. As DNA, the CDR3 is TGTGCCAGCAGCCCAGAGACAGGGGGCCACTCCTACGAGCAGTACTTC.

The chain is built from TRBV5-1 and TRBJ2-3; 8 bases fit TRBD1. The CDR3 has 15 residues. The trim removed 7 bases at V and 1 base at J, leaving 8 bases unmatched. Germline CDR1 SGHRS, CDR2 YFSETQ. The CDR3 coding sequence is TGCGCCAGCGGACCCCAGGGGGCGGGCACAGATACGCAGTATTTT. Its translation: CASGPQGAGTDTQYF. Full variable domain (remainder filled in from reference TRBV5-1 and TRBJ2-3): KAGVTQTPRYLIKTRGQQVTLSCSPISGHRSVSWYQQTPGQGLQFLFEYFSETQRNKGNFPGRFSGRQFSNSRSEMNVSTLELGDSALYLCASGPQGAGTDTQYFGPGTRLTVL.

The J gene is TRBJ2-5, the V gene TRBV27; D remains unclear. CDR3 size: 13 residues. Trimming shortened V by 2 bases and J by 5 bases, and 9 bases separated the two germline ends. Germline CDR1 and CDR2: MNHEY and SMNVEV (reference sequence). The CDR3 DNA is TGTGCCAGCAGTTTACGTGGTTGGGAGACCCAGTACTTC. Translated, it gives CASSLRGWETQYF.

The gene calls are TRBV10-3 and TRBJ1-5; D remains ambiguous. The V end lost 6 bases, the J end lost 1 base, and 4 bases lay between the germline ends. This CDR3 is built from 12 residues. The germline CDR1 and CDR2 sequences are ENHRY and SYGVKD. DNA for the CDR3: TGTGCCATCAGGGACAGCAATCAGCCCCAGCATTTT. Protein: CAIRDSNQPQHF.

The chain is built from TRBV7-9 and TRBJ1-2; D is ambiguous. This CDR3 comprises 12 residues. Looked up from germline, CDR1 is SEHNR and CDR2 is FQNEAQ (reference sequence). The V gene lost 1 base and the J gene lost 6 bases, with 6 bases spanning the gap. CDR3 sequence: CASSLVPDGYTF. CDR3 sequence (DNA): TGTGCCAGCAGCTTAGTCCCGGATGGCTACACCTTC.

As regards this clone: Distinct nucleotide sequences in the sample also encode this CDR3. The CDR3: CASSPGTGNQPQHF. The CDR3 coding sequence is TGTGCCAGCTCACCGGGGACAGGCAATCAGCCCCAGCATTTT. The J gene is TRBJ1-5, the V gene TRBV18; TRBD1 matches 7 bases. This CDR3 region has 14 residues. The V segment lost 3 bases and the J segment 2 bases; nucleotides outside the gene matches: 1. Germline V lookup: CDR1 KGHSH, CDR2 LQKENI.

The chain links TRBV18 to TRBJ1-1; maybe TRBD1 (6 bases). The germline V gene has CDR1 KGHSH and CDR2 LQKENI. The CDR3 has 15 residues. V lost 0 bases to trimming and J lost 6 bases, with 14 bases between them. CDR3: CASSPPYFAGAEAFF. As DNA, the CDR3 is TGTGCCAGCTCACCACCCTATTTTGCAGGGGCTGAAGCTTTCTTT.

CDR3 amino acids: CASSPLAGGSTGELFF. The CDR3 DNA is TGTGCCAGCAGCCCACTAGCGGGAGGTTCCACCGGGGAGCTGTTTTTT. V usage is TRBV5-6 and J usage is TRBJ2-2, with TRBD2 matching 12 bases. The trim removed 4 bases at V and 4 bases at J, leaving 5 bases unmatched. CDR3 size: 16 residues. Germline loops: CDR1 SGHDT, CDR2 YYEEEE.

This rearrangement joins TRBV5-4 to TRBJ2-2; tentatively, D is TRBD1 (6 bases). There are 14 residues in the CDR3. Deletions cut 5 bases from V and 3 bases from J, with 11 bases between. The germline gives CDR1 SGHNT, CDR2 YYREEE (reference sequence). The CDR3 nucleotides are TGTGCCAGCAGGGCCGGGACATACACCGGGGAGCTGTTTTTT. This translates into CASRAGTYTGELFF.

This clone has a single count. The genes are TRBV6-5 and TRBJ2-6; D gene ambiguous. The germline V and J ends were trimmed by 1 base and 1 base, with 8 bases remaining between them. The CDR3 is 16 residues long. CDR1 is MNHEY and CDR2 is SVGAGI in the germline V gene. The CDR3 loop reads CASSYYLTSGANVLTF. CDR3 coding DNA: TGTGCCAGCAGTTACTATTTAACGTCTGGGGCCAACGTCCTGACTTTC.

J is TRBJ2-7 and V is TRBV6-6; tentative D call: TRBD2 (7 bases). The V gene's germline CDR1 is MNHNY and CDR2 SVGAGI (reference sequence). The ends were cut back, 0 bases at V and 0 bases at J, with 12 bases in the middle. The CDR3 runs 16 residues. The CDR3 here is CASSYSGGGSSYEQYF. CDR3 bases: TGTGCCAGCAGTTACTCGGGCGGGGGCTCCTCCTACGAGCAGTACTTC.

The V gene is TRBV19, the J gene TRBJ2-1, with TRBD2 identical over 8 bases. The germline CDR1 and CDR2 sequences are LNHDA and SQIVND (reference sequence). J was trimmed by 4 bases and V by 2 bases; bases with no gene match: 1. CDR3 size: 14 residues. CDR3 region: CASSISGRYNEQFF. The CDR3 DNA reads as TGTGCCAGTAGTATAAGCGGGAGATACAATGAGCAGTTCTTC.

The genes are TRBV7-2 and TRBJ1-2; 7 positions agree with TRBD1. Trimming took 4 bases from V and 2 from J; bases not matched to a gene: 7. Germline V lookup: CDR1 SGHTA, CDR2 FQGNSA. This CDR3 comprises 15 residues. This CDR3 reads CASSSTGQINYGYTF. DNA of the CDR3: TGTGCCAGCAGCTCCACGGGACAGATAAACTATGGCTACACCTTC.

This chain connects TRBV27 to TRBJ1-1, with a possible D match to TRBD1 (6 bases). The germline V gene encodes CDR1 MNHEY and CDR2 SMNVEV (reference sequence). This CDR3 is 14 amino acids long. With 6 bases removed from V and 6 bases from J, the gap between germline ends came to 17 bases. CDR3 protein: CASSPKQGRAEAFF. The CDR3 region has the DNA TGTGCCAGCAGCCCGAAACAGGGTCGAGCTGAAGCTTTCTTT.

The chain is built from TRBV7-9 and TRBJ2-5; weak D call: TRBD1 (6 bases). Germline CDR1 reads SEHNR; CDR2 reads FQNEAQ (reference sequence). The CDR3 is 14 amino acids. V was pared by 1 base and J by 5 bases, with 11 bases between. CDR3 sequence (DNA): TGTGCCAGCAGCTTAGGAGGACAGAGGGAGACCCAGTACTTC. Residues: CASSLGGQRETQYF.

A single count supports this clone. The chain is built from TRBV7-9 and TRBJ2-3; tentative D call: TRBD2 (6 bases). This CDR3 region has 15 residues. Deletions cut 4 bases from V and 2 bases from J, with 13 bases between. Germline CDR1 reads SEHNR; CDR2 reads FQNEAQ (reference sequence). The CDR3 coding sequence is TGTGCCAGCAGCTCCACCGGAGGGCTCACAGATACGCAGTATTTT. It yields the protein CASSSTGGLTDTQYF.

J is TRBJ1-5 and V is TRBV6-5; D may be TRBD1 (5 bases). CDR3 length equals 15 residues. Trimming left V 5 bases short and J 4 bases short, with 15 bases between. CDR1 and CDR2 from the germline V gene are MNHEY and SVGAGI. The CDR3 loop reads CASSRLRGTNQPQHF. The DNA of the CDR3 is TGTGCCAGCAGTCGCCTTCGGGGGACTAATCAGCCCCAGCATTTT.

Only one count was recorded for this clone. This chain connects TRBV5-5 to TRBJ1-4; 8 nucleotides line up with TRBD1. The CDR3 is 18 residues long. Germline trimming cut 4 bases from V and 4 bases from J; bases unmatched to any gene: 15. CDR1 and CDR2 (germline): SGHKS, YYEKEE (reference sequence). The CDR3 loop reads CASSLGFAGGSDNEKLFF. DNA for the CDR3: TGTGCCAGCAGCCTGGGATTCGCAGGGGGCTCGGATAATGAAAAACTGTTTTTT.

V gene TRBV6-6 combines with J gene TRBJ1-2; 9 bases match TRBD1. Germline V gene data show CDR1 as MNHNY and CDR2 as SVGAGI (reference sequence). The CDR3 has 16 residues. Trimming at V came to 6 bases and at J to 0 bases, leaving 8 bases not matched to a gene. For the CDR3, the DNA is TGTGCCAGCAGCCGACAGGGGGGATTTTCTAACTATGGCTACACCTTC. Protein product: CASSRQGGFSNYGYTF.

Only a few counts were recorded for this clone. The sample carries other DNA sequences with the same CDR3. This chain uses TRBV5-6 with TRBJ2-3, with TRBD1 identical over 7 bases. Trimming at V came to 2 bases and at J to 2 bases, leaving 8 bases not matched to a gene. This CDR3 is 16 amino acids long. Germline CDR1 reads SGHDT; CDR2 reads YYEEEE. The DNA of the CDR3 is TGTGCCAGCAGCTTTCCGGGACAGCGCAACACAGATACGCAGTATTTT. Encoded protein: CASSFPGQRNTDTQYF.

V gene TRBV5-4 combines with J gene TRBJ1-1; 11 bases line up with TRBD1. The CDR3 contains 15 residues. The germline CDR1 and CDR2 sequences are SGHNT and YYREEE (reference sequence). With 4 bases clipped from V and 4 bases from J, the junction kept 6 bases outside the gene matches. CDR3: CASSPWDRGTTEAFF. The CDR3 DNA reads as TGTGCCAGCAGCCCATGGGACAGGGGGACCACTGAAGCTTTCTTT.

The gene calls are TRBV5-6 and TRBJ2-3; 8 bases agree with TRBD1. The CDR3 covers 17 residues. From germline, CDR1 is SGHDT and CDR2 YYEEEE. J was trimmed by 6 bases and V by 7 bases; bases with no gene match: 19. CDR3 sequence: CASGVVFGAGGADTQYF. CDR3 coding DNA: TGTGCCAGCGGGGTCGTTTTTGGGGCAGGGGGCGCCGATACGCAGTATTTT.

This chain joins TRBV5-4 and TRBJ2-1; TRBD1 matches at 8 bases. From germline, CDR1 is SGHNT and CDR2 YYREEE (reference sequence). The J segment lost 5 bases and the V segment lost 6 bases, leaving 10 bases of the junction unmatched. This CDR3 region has 15 residues. CDR3 region: CASMMRTGPNNEQFF. DNA of the CDR3: TGTGCCAGCATGATGAGGACAGGGCCTAACAATGAGCAGTTCTTC.